These 26 T cell receptor beta chains were all obtained from the same sample, sequenced in a study of post-analysis software for immune sequencing data. Regarding the study as a whole: TRBV segments more frequent in patients than in controls numbered roughly 5 and included TRBV5-6, TRBV5-1 and TRBV20-1.

No antigen has been identified for these receptors. TCR beta cDNA libraries included unique molecular identifiers. TCRdb re-called the PCR reads through MiXCR, storing one row per CDR3 protein. The sample has about 430,000 distinct CDR3 sequences, roughly 40% seen once; the top ten hold about 8%. The sequenced material came from blood. These receptors were taken from a girl aged 2 to 9 with multiple sclerosis.

This sequence joins TRBV12-3 or TRBV12-4 and TRBJ2-7; 14 bases are shared with TRBD2. The V gene end was trimmed by 5 bases and the J gene end by 7 bases; junction bases not matched to a gene: 4. The length of the CDR3 is 14 residues. The CDR3 DNA follows: TGTGCCAGCAGTCCCCGACTAGCGGGAGGGGAGCAGTACTTC. It is translated as CASSPRLAGGEQYF.

The V gene is TRBV7-2, the J gene TRBJ2-5; 7 bases map to TRBD2. The V segment lost 4 bases and the J segment 11 bases; nucleotides outside the gene matches: 13. CDR1 SGHTA and CDR2 FQGNSA come from the germline V gene. CDR3 length: 14 residues. CDR3 region: CASSYRRGVREQYF. DNA of the CDR3: TGTGCCAGCAGCTATCGCCGGGGGGTTAGGGAGCAGTACTTC. The whole variable domain, filled in from reference TRBV7-2 and TRBJ2-5, reads GAGVSQSPSNKVTEKGKDVELRCDPISGHTALYWYRQSLGQGLEFLIYFQGNSAPDKSGLPSDRFSAERTGGSVSTLTIQRTQQEDSAVYLCASSYRRGVREQYFGPGTRLLVL.

The CDR3 region is CSVTEPLAKNIQYF. CDR3 DNA: TGCAGCGTGACTGAACCCCTAGCCAAAAACATTCAGTACTTC. V and J are TRBV29-1 and TRBJ2-4; D gene ambiguous. Germline V gene sequence: CDR1 SQVTM, CDR2 ANQGSEA. The CDR3 length is 14 residues. Trimming cost V 6 bases and J 0 bases, with 12 bases left between them.

This clonotype was observed at least ten times. The chain links TRBV12-3 or TRBV12-4 to TRBJ2-1; 9 nucleotides match TRBD2. This CDR3 spans 14 amino acids. J was trimmed by 7 bases and V by 5 bases; bases with no gene match: 6. CDR3 sequence reads: CASSRLAGGNEQFF. Here the CDR3 DNA reads TGTGCCAGCAGTAGACTGGCGGGAGGGAATGAGCAGTTCTTC.

V is TRBV20-1 and J is TRBJ2-4; the match to TRBD1 covers 9 bases. The J segment lost 1 base and the V segment lost 6 bases, leaving 16 bases of the junction unmatched. Germline V CDR1 and CDR2: DFQATT, SNEGSKA (reference sequence). This CDR3 has 18 amino acids. CDR3 residues: CSAKKPGQGSVAKNIQYF. DNA of the CDR3: TGCAGTGCAAAGAAACCGGGACAGGGATCGGTGGCCAAAAACATTCAGTACTTC.

The chain joins TRBV12-3 or TRBV12-4 to TRBJ2-7; 9 bases agree with TRBD2. The CDR3 length is 14 residues. The J segment lost 3 bases and the V segment lost 8 bases, leaving 8 bases of the junction unmatched. The CDR3 is CASRLAGVGYEQYF. CDR3 nucleotide sequence: TGTGCCAGCCGCTTAGCGGGAGTCGGCTACGAGCAGTACTTC.

This clonotype was counted only a few times. This chain's CDR3 is CASSPGLATDTQYF. The CDR3 region has the DNA TGTGCCAGCAGCCCGGGACTAGCGACAGATACGCAGTATTTT. The V gene is TRBV7-2, the J gene TRBJ2-3; 10 bases fit TRBD2. CDR3 length: 14 residues. Germline V gene data show CDR1 as SGHTA and CDR2 as FQGNSA. J was trimmed by 3 bases and V by 5 bases; bases with no gene match: 2.

This chain connects TRBV2 to TRBJ1-5, with D possibly matching TRBD1 (5 bases). Trimming stripped 7 bases from V and 6 bases from J, with 16 bases between. The CDR3 loop spans 14 amino acids. Germline values: CDR1 SNHLY, CDR2 FYNNEI. This CDR3 is CASTDGQVRQPQHF. The CDR3 nucleotides are TGTGCCAGCACCGATGGACAAGTCCGTCAGCCCCAGCATTTT.

This sequence joins TRBV27 and TRBJ2-1; 7 bases match TRBD2. J gave up 5 bases and V 4 bases, and 14 bases lay outside the gene matches. The CDR3 extends over 17 amino acids. Germline V gene data show CDR1 as MNHEY and CDR2 as SMNVEV (reference sequence). Here the CDR3 DNA reads TGTGCCAGCAGTTCCCCATTAGCGGGTTCGAACAACAATGAGCAGTTCTTC. This sequence encodes CASSSPLAGSNNNEQFF.

This clonotype appeared many times. The V gene is TRBV29-1, the J gene TRBJ1-2; D is undetermined. V was pared by 5 bases and J by 4 bases, with 14 bases between. CDR1 and CDR2 (germline): SQVTM, ANQGSEA. The CDR3 length is 13 residues. DNA for the CDR3: TGCAGCGTTCCCCTGGTGATCGCCTATGGCTACACCTTC. Protein sequence: CSVPLVIAYGYTF.

The chain recombines TRBV12-3 or TRBV12-4 with TRBJ2-1, with D possibly being TRBD2 (6 bases). The CDR3 runs 15 residues. V gave up 6 bases and J gave up 3 bases, with 15 bases separating them. CDR3 DNA: TGTGCCAGCAGCCCCAGGGTGGGGGGCTACAATGAGCAGTTCTTC. It encodes CASSPRVGGYNEQFF.

The genes are TRBV29-1 and TRBJ2-5; 7 bases match TRBD1. The ends lost 7 bases at V and 3 bases at J; junction bases unmatched: 8. The CDR3 totals 13 residues. Germline CDR1 and CDR2: SQVTM and ANQGSEA. The CDR3 here is CSGIGTEKETQYF. DNA of the CDR3: TGCAGCGGGATAGGGACAGAAAAAGAGACCCAGTACTTC. The full variable domain, rest sourced from reference TRBV29-1 and TRBJ2-5, is SAVISQKPSRDICQRGTSLTIQCQVDSQVTMMFWYRQQPGQSLTLIATANQGSEATYESGFVIDKFPISRPNLTFSTLTVSNMSPEDSSIYLCSGIGTEKETQYFGPGTRLLVL.

The chain recombines TRBV20-1 with TRBJ2-5; D is tentatively TRBD1 or TRBD2 (5 bases each). The germline CDR1 and CDR2 sequences are DFQATT and SNEGSKA (reference sequence). Between the trimmed V and J ends, which lost 2 bases and 1 base, there was a span of 14 bases. The length of the CDR3 is 15 residues. The CDR3 bases are TGCAGTGCTAGACCCCCGAGGGGCAGCCAAGAGACCCAGTACTTC. Encoded protein: CSARPPRGSQETQYF.

The CDR3, as DNA: TGTGCCAGCAGCCAAGGGAGAGCTAGCGGACCTTACGAGCAGTACTTC. Its translation: CASSQGRASGPYEQYF. The rearrangement joins TRBV3-1 to TRBJ2-7, with 7 bases matching TRBD2. This CDR3 is 16 amino acids long. V shed 1 base, J shed 4 bases, and the junction held 10 bases outside the gene matches. The germline gives CDR1 LGHDT, CDR2 YNNKEL (reference sequence).

There are a few counts of this clonotype. The chain joins TRBV7-2 to TRBJ2-7; D not resolved. This CDR3 is built from 13 residues. V lost 1 base, J lost 1 base, and 5 bases lay in between. Germline loops: CDR1 SGHTA, CDR2 FQGNSA. CDR3 bases: TGTGCCAGCAGCTTAGTCCCTTCCTACGAGCAGTACTTC. This sequence encodes CASSLVPSYEQYF.

This chain uses TRBV4-1 with TRBJ1-5, with TRBD1 as a possible D gene (5 bases). There are 18 residues in the CDR3. From germline, CDR1 is MGHRA and CDR2 YSYEKL. With 3 bases removed from V and 1 base from J, the gap between germline ends came to 19 bases. The DNA of the CDR3 is TGCGCCAGCAGCCATGCCGGGTTCCTAAAGGGGAGCAATCAGCCCCAGCATTTT. This encodes CASSHAGFLKGSNQPQHF.

This clonotype appeared a few times. This chain joins TRBV10-3 and TRBJ2-4; D gene ambiguous. This CDR3 is 15 amino acids long. Germline CDR1 and CDR2: ENHRY and SYGVKD. Trimming cost V 3 bases and J 0 bases, with 9 bases left between them. The CDR3 sequence is CAISDRVIAKNIQYF. CDR3 coding DNA: TGTGCCATCAGTGATAGAGTAATAGCCAAAAACATTCAGTACTTC.

This clonotype showed up just a few times. The junction differs from germline at one of its ends, possibly a read error. This sequence joins TRBV5-1 and TRBJ2-5; D gene uncertain. The CDR3 consists of 12 residues. Germline CDR1 is SGHRS and CDR2 is YFSETQ. The CDR3 loop is CAGSLGQETQYF. CDR3 sequence (DNA): TGCGCCGGCAGCTTAGGCCAAGAGACCCAGTACTTC.

This clonotype occurred a few times. This could be a read error, since a much larger clone is one nucleotide away. This chain uses TRBV29-1 with TRBJ2-5, with 10 bases matching TRBD1. V gave up 2 bases and J gave up 11 bases; unmatched junction bases: 17. CDR1 and CDR2 (germline): SQVTM, ANQGSEA. This CDR3 region has 16 residues. CDR3 loop: CSVEPRGQGNYNEQYF. CDR3 coding DNA: TGCAGCGTTGAACCTAGGGGACAGGGGAACTACAATGAGCAGTACTTC. Variable domain in full (rest from reference TRBV29-1 and TRBJ2-5): SAVISQKPSRDICQRGTSLTIQCQVDSQVTMMFWYRQQPGQSLTLIATANQGSEATYESGFVIDKFPISRPNLTFSTLTVSNMSPEDSSIYLCSVEPRGQGNYNEQYFGPGTRLLVL.

The CDR3 coding sequence is TGCAGTGCTACCGACAGGAGCTATGGCTACACCTTC. Translation: CSATDRSYGYTF. The chain links TRBV20-1 to TRBJ1-2, with D maybe TRBD1 (6 bases). Germline V CDR1 and CDR2: DFQATT, SNEGSKA (reference sequence). The CDR3 loop spans 12 amino acids. With 4 bases removed from V and 4 bases from J, the gap between germline ends came to 10 bases.

The J gene is TRBJ1-6, the V gene TRBV6-5; TRBD1 is a possible D gene (5 bases). This CDR3 contains 18 residues. V lost 3 bases and J lost 0, with 15 bases in between. Germline CDR1 is MNHEY and CDR2 is SVGAGI. CDR3 sequence (DNA): TGTGCCAGCAGTTATTTGGGACGGAGGAGCTCCTATAATTCACCCCTCCACTTT. This sequence encodes CASSYLGRRSSYNSPLHF.

The chain couples TRBV7-9 to TRBJ2-7; TRBD1 might be the D (6 bases). Germline V gene data show CDR1 as SEHNR and CDR2 as FQNEAQ (reference sequence). V lost 5 bases and J 0 bases, leaving 14 bases between the germline ends. The CDR3 totals 15 residues. This CDR3 is CASSASGTPSYEQYF. DNA of the CDR3: TGTGCCAGCAGCGCCTCCGGGACACCCTCCTACGAGCAGTACTTC.

This clonotype came up a few times. This chain links TRBV12-3 or TRBV12-4 with TRBJ1-5; D gene uncertain. CDR3 length: 16 residues. V shed 4 bases and J shed 4 bases, with 17 bases lying between them. The CDR3 region is CASSSIRARINQPQHF. In DNA, the CDR3 is TGTGCCAGCAGTTCGATCCGGGCCAGAATTAATCAGCCCCAGCATTTT.

Only a few counts were recorded for this clonotype. This chain links TRBV12-3 or TRBV12-4 with TRBJ1-2, with 7 bases aligning to TRBD1. V lost 7 bases to trimming and J lost 8 bases; unmatched junction nucleotides: 7. The CDR3 totals 12 residues. DNA of the CDR3: TGTGCCAGCACTTCACAGGGGCCGGGCTACACCTTC. Protein: CASTSQGPGYTF.

The chain recombines TRBV14 with TRBJ1-6; D perhaps matches TRBD1 (5 bases). The CDR3 runs to 17 residues. V shed 4 bases and J shed 5 bases, with 18 bases lying between them. Germline V lookup: CDR1 SGHDN, CDR2 FVKESK. The CDR3: CASSLNGEGRDNSPLHF. The CDR3 nucleotides are TGTGCCAGCAGCCTCAACGGCGAGGGGCGGGATAATTCACCCCTCCACTTT.

The table lists this clonotype with a few counts. The chain has TRBV10-3 and TRBJ1-6, with D uncertain. The germline CDR1 and CDR2 sequences are ENHRY and SYGVKD. V gave up 4 bases and J gave up 5 bases, with 9 bases separating them. This CDR3 contains 14 residues. The DNA of the CDR3 is TGTGCCATCAGTGTTGAGCAGCATAATTCACCCCTCCACTTT. As protein: CAISVEQHNSPLHF.